These 20 T cell receptor beta chains were sequenced from one sample in a study of graft-versus-host responses after intestinal transplantation. These receptors have no identified antigens. The protocol was immunoSEQ multiplex PCR, while the TCRdb copy is restricted to in-frame clones and leaves out a portion. The sample includes about 120,000 clones, 75% to 95% of them seen just once. Material: unstimulated CD4+ T cells sorted from spleen or lymph node cells, obtained before intestinal transplant. Receptors were obtained from a human donor who received an intestinal transplant.

The rearrangement links TRBV11-2 to TRBJ2-1, with 13 bases matching TRBD2. CDR3 length equals 15 residues. V lost 2 bases, J lost 8 bases, and 3 bases stayed unmatched. CDR1 and CDR2 (germline): SGHAT, FQNNGV. The CDR3 bases are TGTGCCAGCAGCTTACGCGGACTAGCGGGAGATGAGCAGTTCTTC. Encoded protein: CASSLRGLAGDEQFF. The whole variable domain, filled in from reference TRBV11-2 and TRBJ2-1, reads EAGVAQSPRYKIIEKRQSVAFWCNPISGHATLYWYQQILGQGPKLLIQFQNNGVVDDSQLPKDRFSAERLKGVDSTLKIQPAKLEDSAVYLCASSLRGLAGDEQFFGPGTRLTVL.

This clone was seen only once. The chain links TRBV5-1 to TRBJ2-6; D perhaps matches TRBD1 (6 bases). The V end lost 1 base, the J end lost 4 bases, and 18 bases lay between the germline ends. This CDR3 comprises 18 residues. CDR1 and CDR2 (germline): SGHRS, YFSETQ. The CDR3 DNA is TGCGCCAGCAGCTTGCCGGGACACCCCTCGAGGGGGGCCAACGTCCTGACTTTC. Translation gives CASSLPGHPSRGANVLTF.

The chain is built from TRBV2 and TRBJ1-2; D unresolved. The V end was cut by 4 bases, the J end by 2 bases, with 11 bases between. CDR3 length: 14 amino acids. Per germline, CDR1 SNHLY and CDR2 FYNNEI. The CDR3: CASSVGVKNYGYTF. The CDR3 nucleotides are TGTGCCAGCAGTGTCGGGGTAAAGAACTATGGCTACACCTTC.

V gene TRBV28 combines with J gene TRBJ2-7; D call uncertain. The CDR3 is 11 amino acids. CDR1 and CDR2 (germline): MDHEN, SYDVKM. Trimming removed 4 bases from V and 2 bases from J, with 3 bases in between. The CDR3 loop reads CASSYTYEQYF. The CDR3 DNA reads TGTGCCAGCAGTTACACCTACGAGCAGTACTTC.

The chain uses TRBV9 and TRBJ1-1; a weak D match, TRBD1 (6 bases). The germline V gene has CDR1 SGDLS and CDR2 YYNGEE. There are 14 residues in the CDR3. V lost 3 bases and J 1 base, leaving 10 bases between the germline ends. The CDR3 DNA sequence: TGTGCCAGCAGCGCGACAGGATCGAACACTGAAGCTTTCTTT. Protein product: CASSATGSNTEAFF.

This clone was seen just once. CDR3 nucleotide sequence: TGTGCCAGCTCTCTAGGGACAGCTGAAGCTTTCTTT. It specifies CASSLGTAEAFF. The chain employs TRBV18 and TRBJ1-1, with TRBD1 matching 7 bases. Germline values: CDR1 KGHSH, CDR2 LQKENI. V was pared by 6 bases and J by 6 bases, with 4 bases of the junction left unmatched. The CDR3 has 12 amino acids.

The chain couples TRBV23-1 to TRBJ1-3; no clear D. TRBV23-1 belongs to the ORF category, with a function that is uncertain. V was trimmed by 4 bases and J by 4 bases, leaving 14 bases between them. The CDR3 has 15 amino acids. CDR3 residues: CASSPPRGPGNTIYF. CDR3 in DNA: TGCGCCAGCAGTCCCCCCCGAGGGCCCGGAAACACCATATATTTT.

This rearrangement joins TRBV7-3 to TRBJ2-7; 11 nucleotides match TRBD1. This CDR3 comprises 13 residues. The ends lost 5 bases at V and 5 bases at J; junction bases unmatched: 2. Looked up from germline, CDR1 is SGHTA and CDR2 is FQGTGA. The CDR3 here is CASSRGQGDEQYF. DNA of the CDR3: TGTGCCAGCAGCCGGGGACAGGGGGACGAGCAGTACTTC.

CDR3 residues: CSVQQGNQPQHF. CDR3 DNA: TGCAGCGTACAACAGGGTAATCAGCCCCAGCATTTT. The rearrangement uses TRBV29-1 and TRBJ1-5; possible D gene TRBD1, 6 bases. Germline CDR1 is SQVTM and CDR2 is ANQGSEA. Trimming took 6 bases from V and 4 from J, leaving 10 bases between them. The CDR3 is 12 residues long. Supplemented by reference TRBV29-1 and TRBJ1-5, the full variable domain reads SAVISQKPSRDICQRGTSLTIQCQVDSQVTMMFWYRQQPGQSLTLIATANQGSEATYESGFVIDKFPISRPNLTFSTLTVSNMSPEDSSIYLCSVQQGNQPQHFGDGTRLSIL.

CDR3 in DNA: TGTGCCAGCAACATGGGGGCAGGGCAAACCGGGGAGCTGTTTTTT. The encoded protein is CASNMGAGQTGELFF. The chain uses TRBV27 and TRBJ2-2, with a weak D call TRBD1 (6 bases). The V end was cut by 7 bases, the J end by 5 bases, with 17 bases between. CDR1 MNHEY and CDR2 SMNVEV come from the germline V gene (reference sequence). The CDR3 totals 15 residues.

This clone was counted a few times. This sequence joins TRBV2 and TRBJ2-3, with no clear D. V was trimmed by 6 bases and J by 7 bases, leaving 8 bases between them. The CDR3 consists of 11 residues. Germline CDR1 SNHLY, CDR2 FYNNEI. The CDR3 DNA follows: TGTGCCAGCAGGGCCGGGTATACGCAGTATTTT. Translated, it gives CASRAGYTQYF.

This clone has only a few counts. This chain links TRBV30 with TRBJ2-5; D is unclear. The CDR3 totals 13 residues. Looked up from germline, CDR1 is GTSNPN and CDR2 is SVGIG (reference sequence). V was shortened by 1 base and J by 2 bases, with 8 bases between the two germline ends. The CDR3 loop reads CAWSEALQETQYF. The DNA of the CDR3 is TGTGCCTGGAGTGAAGCGCTGCAAGAGACCCAGTACTTC.

The CDR3 coding sequence is TGTGCCAGCAGTGAAGATATCCCTCGGGTAGCCTACGAGCAGTACTTC. Translating it yields CASSEDIPRVAYEQYF. V and J are TRBV6-1 and TRBJ2-7; D not certain. The V end lost 1 base, the J end lost 2 bases, and 15 bases lay between the germline ends. This CDR3 region has 16 residues. Germline loops: CDR1 MNHNS, CDR2 SASEGT.

V and J are TRBV7-6 and TRBJ2-1; 9 nucleotides match TRBD2. The CDR3 length is 15 residues. Trimming took 3 bases from V and 5 from J; bases not matched to a gene: 5. CDR1 and CDR2 from the germline V gene are SGHVS and FNYEAQ. The DNA for the CDR3 is TGTGCCAGCAGCTTTCAGCGGGGGGATCACAATGAGCAGTTCTTC. Its protein product is CASSFQRGDHNEQFF.

This clone has just one count. The chain links TRBV4-1 to TRBJ2-1; 7 bases align to TRBD2. This CDR3 is 17 amino acids long. The V gene end was trimmed by 2 bases and the J gene end by 5 bases; junction bases not matched to a gene: 12. Germline CDR1 MGHRA, CDR2 YSYEKL. The CDR3 sequence: CASSQHSTSFQNNEQFF. DNA for the CDR3: TGCGCCAGCAGCCAACACTCGACTAGCTTCCAGAACAATGAGCAGTTCTTC.

By sample fraction, this clone is medium-sized. V usage is TRBV6-1 and J usage is TRBJ2-7, with TRBD1 identical over 10 bases. This CDR3 is 16 amino acids long. V lost 6 bases, J lost 2 bases, and 10 bases stayed unmatched. The V gene's germline CDR1 is MNHNS and CDR2 SASEGT. CDR3: CASREWTGGTTYEQYF. CDR3 coding DNA: TGTGCCAGCAGGGAATGGACAGGGGGGACCACCTACGAGCAGTACTTC.

The gene calls are TRBV5-1 and TRBJ2-1, with 11 nucleotides matching TRBD2. Germline V gene lookup returns CDR1 SGHRS and CDR2 YFSETQ. The CDR3 sequence is 14 residues long. J gave up 5 bases and V 4 bases, and 2 bases lay outside the gene matches. Here the CDR3 reads CASSPLAGDNEQFF. CDR3 DNA: TGCGCCAGCAGCCCACTAGCGGGGGACAATGAGCAGTTCTTC. Combining the CDR3 with reference TRBV5-1 and TRBJ2-1 gives the whole variable domain KAGVTQTPRYLIKTRGQQVTLSCSPISGHRSVSWYQQTPGQGLQFLFEYFSETQRNKGNFPGRFSGRQFSNSRSEMNVSTLELGDSALYLCASSPLAGDNEQFFGPGTRLTVL.

The chain links TRBV5-1 to TRBJ1-1; TRBD1 is a possible D gene (6 bases). V lost 0 bases and J lost 4, with 19 bases in between. CDR1 and CDR2 from the germline V gene are SGHRS and YFSETQ. The CDR3 contains 17 residues. The DNA for the CDR3 is TGCGCCAGCAGCTTGGGGGGTACCCTAAGGGGGAGCACTGAAGCTTTCTTT. Its protein is CASSLGGTLRGSTEAFF.

The chain recombines TRBV5-1 with TRBJ2-2; 10 bases are shared with TRBD2. J gave up 2 bases and V 5 bases, and 9 bases lay outside the gene matches. Germline V gene data show CDR1 as SGHRS and CDR2 as YFSETQ. This CDR3 is built from 17 residues. CDR3 nucleotide sequence: TGCGCCAGCAGAAAGACCCTAGCGGGAGCCAACACCGGGGAGCTGTTTTTT. Translating gives CASRKTLAGANTGELFF.

The chain joins TRBV25-1 to TRBJ2-3, with D perhaps matching TRBD1 (5 bases). Deletions cut 2 bases from V and 0 bases from J, with 6 bases between. Germline V gene data show CDR1 as MGHDK and CDR2 as SYGVNS. The CDR3 is made up of 14 amino acids. The CDR3 DNA follows: TGTGCCAGCAGTGAAGGGGCCAGCACAGATACGCAGTATTTT. Protein: CASSEGASTDTQYF.